This is a list of T cell receptor beta chains from one sample in a study of CD8 T cells in Susac syndrome. MiXCR, applied by TCRdb to the immunoSEQ multiplex PCR reads, yields one record per CDR3 protein. The sample comprises more than 110,000 distinct CDR3 sequences, roughly 94% of which are singletons, and 0.14% rests with the top ten. Sequenced material: CD4+ T cells from PBMCs. These receptor sequences come from a human donor with Susac syndrome. The conserved cysteine and the conserved F or W are not part of the CDR3 here. The D gene is left open where the match is weak.

>TRBV3-1|TRBJ2-1|TRBD2
ASSLTSGGIHNEQF
>TRBV27|TRBJ2-6|-
ASSRTPGANVLT
>TRBV25-1|TRBJ1-1|-
ASSVRGGTEAF
>TRBV4-3|TRBJ2-3|-
ASSQDDGRTDTQY
>TRBV28|TRBJ1-1|-
ASSLRQVIAEAF
>TRBV25-1|TRBJ1-1|-
ASSEHRNTEAF
>TRBV3-1|TRBJ2-5|-
ASSRGTTPETQY
>TRBV6-2/TRBV6-3|TRBJ2-7|-
ASSNTYEQY
>TRBV10-3|TRBJ2-7|-
AIREQGAYEQY
>TRBV11-2|TRBJ2-1|TRBD2
ASSPGDYAGNEQF
>TRBV20-1|TRBJ1-5|TRBD1
SAYRGPYSNQPQH
>TRBV4-3|TRBJ1-1|-
ASSQDRRGRNTEAF
>TRBV28|TRBJ2-5|TRBD1
ASSSIGQGAKTQY
>TRBV9|TRBJ2-1|-
ASSVEGYNEQF
>TRBV20-1|TRBJ1-2|-
SAETVNYGYT
>TRBV28|TRBJ2-5|-
ASSLPPVGTGETQY
>TRBV9|TRBJ2-5|-
ASSGAASQETQY
>TRBV9|TRBJ1-3|-
ASSVEGENTIY
>TRBV30|TRBJ1-6|-
AWEVNSPLH
>TRBV12-3/TRBV12-4|TRBJ2-1|-
ASSPTHRGNEQF
>TRBV20-1|TRBJ1-2|TRBD1
SARPAGQEAGYT
>TRBV7-9|TRBJ2-5|TRBD2
ASSLVARLAGGQETQY
>TRBV12-3/TRBV12-4|TRBJ1-4|-
ASTVVGEKLF
>TRBV20-1|TRBJ2-1|-
SAREGPSYNEQF
>TRBV29-1|TRBJ2-7|-
SGITGYEQY
>TRBV28|TRBJ2-3|-
ASESGDTQY
>TRBV2|TRBJ1-5|-
ASRSLSSYNQPQH
>TRBV20-1|TRBJ2-7|TRBD2
SAWTSGTYEQY
>TRBV9|TRBJ1-2|TRBD1
ASSRQGEADSYGYT
>TRBV9|TRBJ2-6|-
ASSAQWGLSGANVLT
>TRBV5-4|TRBJ2-2|-
ASSLFGRGNTGELF
>TRBV30|TRBJ1-2|-
AWIGRGRLNGYT